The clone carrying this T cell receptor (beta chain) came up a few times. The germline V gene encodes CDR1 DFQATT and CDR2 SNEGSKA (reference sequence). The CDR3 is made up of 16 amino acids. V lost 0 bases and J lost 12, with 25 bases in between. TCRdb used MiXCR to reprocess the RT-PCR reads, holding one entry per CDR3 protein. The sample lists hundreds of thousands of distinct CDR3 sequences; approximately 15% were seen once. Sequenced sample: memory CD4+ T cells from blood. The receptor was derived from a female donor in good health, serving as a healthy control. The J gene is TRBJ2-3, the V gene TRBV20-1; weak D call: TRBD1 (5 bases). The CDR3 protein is CSARDRQRQSTDRQYF. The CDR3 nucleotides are TGCAGTGCTAGAGATCGACAGCGACAAAGCACAGATCGACAGTATTTT.